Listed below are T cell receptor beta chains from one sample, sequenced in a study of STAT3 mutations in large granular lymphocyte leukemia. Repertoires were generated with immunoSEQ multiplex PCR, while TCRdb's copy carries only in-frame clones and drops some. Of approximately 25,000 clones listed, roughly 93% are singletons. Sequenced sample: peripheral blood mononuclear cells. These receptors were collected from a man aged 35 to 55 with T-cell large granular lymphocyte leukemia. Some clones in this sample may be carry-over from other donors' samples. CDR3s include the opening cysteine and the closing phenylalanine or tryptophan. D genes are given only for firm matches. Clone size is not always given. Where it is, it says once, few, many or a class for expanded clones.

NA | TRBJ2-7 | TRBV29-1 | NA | TGCAGCGTTATCCCAGGGTCCAACGAGCAGTACTTC | CSVIPGSNEQYF
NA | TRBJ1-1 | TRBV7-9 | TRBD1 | TGTGCCAGCAGCTTATCCCCCGACAGGGCGAACACTGAAGCTTTCTTT | CASSLSPDRANTEAFF
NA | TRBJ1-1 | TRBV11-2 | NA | TGTGCCAGCAGCACCTATACCAGGGAATCGAAAGCTTTCTTT | CASSTYTRESKAFF
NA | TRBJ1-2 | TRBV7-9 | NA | TGTGCCAGCAGCCCTGGGGAGATAGCTAACTATGGCTACACCTTC | CASSPGEIANYGYTF
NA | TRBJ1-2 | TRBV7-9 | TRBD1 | TGTGCCAGCAGCTTAGACACAGGGGGGGACTATGGCTACACCTTC | CASSLDTGGDYGYTF
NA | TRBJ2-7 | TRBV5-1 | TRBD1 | TGCGCCAGCAGCCCCGGGACAGGGTTGACCTACGAGCAGTACTTC | CASSPGTGLTYEQYF
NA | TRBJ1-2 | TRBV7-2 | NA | TGTGCCAGCAGCTTAGAGAGGGGAAGCTACACCTTC | CASSLERGSYTF
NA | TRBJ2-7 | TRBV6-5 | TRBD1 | TGTGCCAGCCGTGGGACAGCCGTAGTAGAGCAGTACTTC | CASRGTAVVEQYF
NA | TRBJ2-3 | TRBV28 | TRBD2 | TGTGCCAGCAGTTTAAGGGCGGGGGGGCCGGATACGCAGTATTTT | CASSLRAGGPDTQYF
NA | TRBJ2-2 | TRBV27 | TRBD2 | TGTGCCAGCAGTTCCTCGGGACTAGGGTGGGACACCGGGGAGCTGTTTTTT | CASSSSGLGWDTGELFF
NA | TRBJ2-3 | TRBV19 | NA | TGTGCCAGTAGTCCCCGAGGGGGGTTGGGCCTCACAGATACGCAGTATTTT | CASSPRGGLGLTDTQYF
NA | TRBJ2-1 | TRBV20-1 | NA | TGCAGTGCTAGGAGGAATGAGCAGTTCTTC | CSARRNEQFF
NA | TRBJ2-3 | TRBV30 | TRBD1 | TGTGCCTGGACGGAGACAGGGGGCAGGACAGATACGCAGTATTTT | CAWTETGGRTDTQYF
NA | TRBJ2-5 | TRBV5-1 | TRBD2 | TGCGCCAGCAGCTTGGAGGGCGGATGGAGCGGGGGTGGGACCCAGTACTTC | CASSLEGGWSGGGTQYF
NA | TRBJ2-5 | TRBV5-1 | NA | TGCGCCAGCGCACAGGAAAAAGAGACCCAGTACTTC | CASAQEKETQYF
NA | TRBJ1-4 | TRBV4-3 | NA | TGCGCCAGCAGCCTATCCGGGACTCAGACTAATGAAAAACTGTTTTTT | CASSLSGTQTNEKLFF
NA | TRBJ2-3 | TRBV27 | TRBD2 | TGTGCCAGCAGTCGACCCGGGACTAGCGGGGCCTACACAGATACGCAGTATTTT | CASSRPGTSGAYTDTQYF
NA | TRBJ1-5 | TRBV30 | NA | TGTGCCTGGAACGCCGGGACGTCCAATCAGCCCCAGCATTTT | CAWNAGTSNQPQHF
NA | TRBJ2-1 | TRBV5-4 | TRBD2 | TGTGCCAGCAGCTTGGGCGGGGGGGCTTACAATGAGCAGTTCTTC | CASSLGGGAYNEQFF
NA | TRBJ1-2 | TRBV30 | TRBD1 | TGTGCCTGGAGTGTCAGGGGGCTGAACTATGGCTACACCTTC | CAWSVRGLNYGYTF
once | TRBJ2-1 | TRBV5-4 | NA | TGTGCCAGCAGCTCCCCGTCACATGAGCAGTTCTTC | CASSSPSHEQFF
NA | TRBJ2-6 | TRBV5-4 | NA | TGTGCCAGCAGCTTAGGGCATTCCCGGGCCAACGTCCTGACTTTC | CASSLGHSRANVLTF
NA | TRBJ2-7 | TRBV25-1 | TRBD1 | TGTGCCAGCAGTGAACCGCGGACAGGGGGCTACGAGCAGTACTTC | CASSEPRTGGYEQYF
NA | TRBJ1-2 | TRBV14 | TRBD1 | TGTGCCAGCAGCGACAGGGGGAGTTATGGCTACACCTTC | CASSDRGSYGYTF
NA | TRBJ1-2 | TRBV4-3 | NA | TGCGCCAGCAGCCAAGATTTAATCGCCGTTCGTAACTATGGCTACACCTTC | CASSQDLIAVRNYGYTF
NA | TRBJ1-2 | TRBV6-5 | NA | TGTGCCAGCAGTTGGCTAGGCTATGGCTACACCTTC | CASSWLGYGYTF
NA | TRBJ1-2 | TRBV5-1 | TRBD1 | TGCGCCAGCAGTTCCGGACAGGGGGCTAGTGGCTACACCTTC | CASSSGQGASGYTF
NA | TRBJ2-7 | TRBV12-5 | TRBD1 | TGTGCTAGTGGCTTGGGACAGGGAGCCTACGAGCAGTACTTC | CASGLGQGAYEQYF
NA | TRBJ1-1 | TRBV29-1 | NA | TGCAGCGTTGTCTTGAACACTGAAGCTTTCTTT | CSVVLNTEAFF
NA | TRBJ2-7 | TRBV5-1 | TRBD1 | TGCGCCAGCAGCTTGGGGGGACAGACTACTCTACAGCAGTACTTC | CASSLGGQTTLQQYF
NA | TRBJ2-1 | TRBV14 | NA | TGTGCCAGCAGCCAACCGGACAGCTACAATGAGCAGTTCTTC | CASSQPDSYNEQFF
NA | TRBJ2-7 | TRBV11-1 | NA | TGTGCCAGCAGCAGGAGAAGTGGCAGATTCTCCTACGAGCAGTACTTC | CASSRRSGRFSYEQYF
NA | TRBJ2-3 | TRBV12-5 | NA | TGTGCTAGTGGTATGGGGGATACGCAGTATTTT | CASGMGDTQYF
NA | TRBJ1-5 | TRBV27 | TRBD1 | TGTGCCAGCAGTTGGGACAGGGGTCAGCCCCAGCATTTT | CASSWDRGQPQHF
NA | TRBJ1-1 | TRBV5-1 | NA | TGCGCCAGCAGCTTGAGTTCTCTCAACCCCTCCGCTTTCTTT | CASSLSSLNPSAFF
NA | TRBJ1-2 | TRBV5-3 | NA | TGTGCCAGAAGCTTGGGCGGTGAGGGGACTAACTATGGCTACACCTTC | CARSLGGEGTNYGYTF
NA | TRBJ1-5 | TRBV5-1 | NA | TGCGCCAGCAGCTGGGGGCCAGGAGTTAGCAATCAGCCCCAGCATTTT | CASSWGPGVSNQPQHF
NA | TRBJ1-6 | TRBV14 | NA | TGTGCCAGCAGCCAGGTCCGTGGATCACCCCTCCACTTT | CASSQVRGSPLHF
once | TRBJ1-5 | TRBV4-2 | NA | TGTGCCAGCAGCCAAAGGGAGGGGGAACATCAGCCCCAGCATTTT | CASSQREGEHQPQHF
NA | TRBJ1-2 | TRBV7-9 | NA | TGTGCCAGCAGCTTAGCGGGGACGGTCCTATCGGTGGCCTTC | CASSLAGTVLSVAF
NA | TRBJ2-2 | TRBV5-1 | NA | TGCGCCAGCAGCTTGGAGGGCCAGAGAGGCGGGGAGCTGTTTTTT | CASSLEGQRGGELFF